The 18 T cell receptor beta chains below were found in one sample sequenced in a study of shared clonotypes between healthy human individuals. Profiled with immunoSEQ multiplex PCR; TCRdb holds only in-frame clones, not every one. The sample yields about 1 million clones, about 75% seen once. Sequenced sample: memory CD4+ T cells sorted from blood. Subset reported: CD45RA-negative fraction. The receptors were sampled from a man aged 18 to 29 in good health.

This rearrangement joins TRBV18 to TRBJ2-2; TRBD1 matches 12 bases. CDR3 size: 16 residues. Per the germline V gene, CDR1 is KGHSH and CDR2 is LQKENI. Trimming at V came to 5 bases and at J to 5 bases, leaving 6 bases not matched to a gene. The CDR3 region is CASSTRDRGPTGELFF. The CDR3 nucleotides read TGTGCCAGCTCAACCAGGGACAGGGGGCCAACCGGGGAGCTGTTTTTT.

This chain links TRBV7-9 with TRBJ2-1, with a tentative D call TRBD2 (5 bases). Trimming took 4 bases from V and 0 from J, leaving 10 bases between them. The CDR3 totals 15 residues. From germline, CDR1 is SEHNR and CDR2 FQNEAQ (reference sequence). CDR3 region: CASSYTRSSYNEQFF. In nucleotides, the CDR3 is TGTGCCAGCAGCTATACTAGATCCTCCTACAATGAGCAGTTCTTC.

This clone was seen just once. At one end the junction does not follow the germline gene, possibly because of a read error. Here the CDR3 DNA reads TGTGCCAGCTCCCCACCCGCGGGGTCCAACGAGCAGTACTTC. The encoded protein is CASSPPAGSNEQYF. The chain is built from TRBV18 and TRBJ2-7, with D tentatively TRBD2 (6 bases). CDR1 is KGHSH, CDR2 LQKENI, per germline. The CDR3 contains 14 residues.

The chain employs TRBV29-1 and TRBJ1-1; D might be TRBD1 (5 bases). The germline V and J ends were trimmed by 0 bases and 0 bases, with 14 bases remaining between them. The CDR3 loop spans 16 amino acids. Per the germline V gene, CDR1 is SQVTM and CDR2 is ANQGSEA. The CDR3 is CSVEEWKGPLNTEAFF. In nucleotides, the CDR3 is TGCAGCGTTGAAGAGTGGAAGGGACCCTTGAACACTGAAGCTTTCTTT.

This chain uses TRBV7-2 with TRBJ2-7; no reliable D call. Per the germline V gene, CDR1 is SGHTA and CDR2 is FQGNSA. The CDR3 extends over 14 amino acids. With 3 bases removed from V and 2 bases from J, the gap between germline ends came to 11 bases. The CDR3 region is CASSLGGPAYEQYF. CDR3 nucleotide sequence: TGTGCCAGCAGCTTGGGCGGACCTGCCTACGAGCAGTACTTC. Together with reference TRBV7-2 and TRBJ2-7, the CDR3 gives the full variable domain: GAGVSQSPSNKVTEKGKDVELRCDPISGHTALYWYRQSLGQGLEFLIYFQGNSAPDKSGLPSDRFSAERTGGSVSTLTIQRTQQEDSAVYLCASSLGGPAYEQYFGPGTRLTVT.

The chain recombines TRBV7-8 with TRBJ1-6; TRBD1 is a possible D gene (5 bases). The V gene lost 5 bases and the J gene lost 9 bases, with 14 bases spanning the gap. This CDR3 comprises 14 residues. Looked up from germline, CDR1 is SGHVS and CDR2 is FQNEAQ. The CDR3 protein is CASSAGWGGSPLHF. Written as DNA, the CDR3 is TGTGCCAGCAGCGCCGGGTGGGGGGGTTCACCCCTCCACTTT.

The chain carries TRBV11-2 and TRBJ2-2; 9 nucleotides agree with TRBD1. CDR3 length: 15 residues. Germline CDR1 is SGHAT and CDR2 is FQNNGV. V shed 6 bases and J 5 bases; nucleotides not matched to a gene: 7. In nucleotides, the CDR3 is TGTGCCAGCAGACCCGGGACAGGGTGGACCGGGGAGCTGTTTTTT. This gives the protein CASRPGTGWTGELFF. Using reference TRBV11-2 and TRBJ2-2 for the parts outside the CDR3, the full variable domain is EAGVAQSPRYKIIEKRQSVAFWCNPISGHATLYWYQQILGQGPKLLIQFQNNGVVDDSQLPKDRFSAERLKGVDSTLKIQPAKLEDSAVYLCASRPGTGWTGELFFGEGSRLTVL.

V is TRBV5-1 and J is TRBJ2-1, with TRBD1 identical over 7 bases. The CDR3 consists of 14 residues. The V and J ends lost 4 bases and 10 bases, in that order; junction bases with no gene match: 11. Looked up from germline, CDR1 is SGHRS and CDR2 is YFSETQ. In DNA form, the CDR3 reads TGCGCCAGCAGCGCCTGGACAGGTCCGGGGGAGCAGTTCTTC. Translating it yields CASSAWTGPGEQFF.

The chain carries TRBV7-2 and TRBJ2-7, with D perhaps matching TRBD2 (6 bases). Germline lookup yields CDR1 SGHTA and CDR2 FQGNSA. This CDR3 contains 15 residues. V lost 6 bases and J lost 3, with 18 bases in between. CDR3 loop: CASRPGDRSGYEQYF. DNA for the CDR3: TGTGCCAGCAGGCCGGGGGACCGTAGTGGCTACGAGCAGTACTTC.

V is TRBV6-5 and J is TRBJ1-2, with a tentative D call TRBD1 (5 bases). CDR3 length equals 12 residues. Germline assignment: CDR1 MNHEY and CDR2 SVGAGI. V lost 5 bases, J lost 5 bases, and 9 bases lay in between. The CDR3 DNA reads TGTGCCAGCAGTCCCGGGGCTTATGGCTACACCTTC. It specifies CASSPGAYGYTF.

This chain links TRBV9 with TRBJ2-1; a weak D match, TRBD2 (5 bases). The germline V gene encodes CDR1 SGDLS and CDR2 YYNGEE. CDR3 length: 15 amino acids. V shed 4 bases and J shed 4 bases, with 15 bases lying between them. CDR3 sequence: CASSPGIAGYNEQFF. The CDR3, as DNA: TGTGCCAGCAGCCCGGGGATCGCCGGGTACAATGAGCAGTTCTTC.

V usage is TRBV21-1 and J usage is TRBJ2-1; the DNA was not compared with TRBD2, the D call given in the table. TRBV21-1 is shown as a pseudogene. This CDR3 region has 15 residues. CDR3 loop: CASSPNPSGSNEQFF. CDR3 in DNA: TGTGCCAGCAGTCCCAACCCTAGCGGGAGTAATGAGCAGTTCTTC.

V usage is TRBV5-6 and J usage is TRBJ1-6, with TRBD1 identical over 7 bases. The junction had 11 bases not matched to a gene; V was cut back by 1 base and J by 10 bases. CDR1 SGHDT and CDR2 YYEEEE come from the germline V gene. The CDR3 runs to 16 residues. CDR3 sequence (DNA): TGTGCCAGCAGCTTGCGGTCAGGGGGAAAGGAATCACCCCTCCACTTT. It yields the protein CASSLRSGGKESPLHF.

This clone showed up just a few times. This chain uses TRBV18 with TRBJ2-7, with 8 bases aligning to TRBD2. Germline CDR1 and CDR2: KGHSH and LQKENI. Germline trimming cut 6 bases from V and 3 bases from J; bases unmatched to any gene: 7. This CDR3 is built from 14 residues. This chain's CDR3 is CASSKSGSFYEQYF. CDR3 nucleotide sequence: TGTGCCAGCTCGAAGAGCGGGAGCTTCTACGAGCAGTACTTC.

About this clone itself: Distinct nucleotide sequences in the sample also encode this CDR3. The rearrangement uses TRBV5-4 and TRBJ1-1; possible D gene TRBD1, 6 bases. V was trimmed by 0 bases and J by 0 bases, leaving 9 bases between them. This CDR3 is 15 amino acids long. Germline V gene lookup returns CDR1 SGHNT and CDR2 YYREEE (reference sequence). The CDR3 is CASSLASGVNTEAFF. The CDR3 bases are TGTGCCAGCAGCTTGGCTTCAGGGGTGAACACTGAAGCTTTCTTT.

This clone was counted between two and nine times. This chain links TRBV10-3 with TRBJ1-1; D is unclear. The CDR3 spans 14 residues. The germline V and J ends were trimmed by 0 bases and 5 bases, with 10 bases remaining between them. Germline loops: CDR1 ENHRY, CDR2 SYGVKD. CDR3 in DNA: TGTGCCATCAGTGAGTCGGGGAGAACGACTGAAGCTTTCTTT. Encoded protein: CAISESGRTTEAFF.

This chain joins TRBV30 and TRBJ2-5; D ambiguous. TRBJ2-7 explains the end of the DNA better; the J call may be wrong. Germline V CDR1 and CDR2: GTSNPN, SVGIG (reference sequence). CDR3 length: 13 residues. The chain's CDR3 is CACHSFSSYEQYF. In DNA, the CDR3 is TGTGCCTGCCACTCATTTAGCTCCTACGAGCAGTACTTC.

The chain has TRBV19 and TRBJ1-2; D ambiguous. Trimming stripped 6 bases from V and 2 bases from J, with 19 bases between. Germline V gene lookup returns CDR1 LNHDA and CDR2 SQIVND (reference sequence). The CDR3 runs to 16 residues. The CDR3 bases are TGTGCCAGTAGCAATTTTCTCGAGGACTCAAACTATGGCTACACCTTC. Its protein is CASSNFLEDSNYGYTF.